These 26 T cell receptor beta chains originate from one sample sequenced in a study of identical twins. TCRdb analysed the 5' RACE reads with MiXCR anew, one entry per CDR3 protein. This sample carries about 430,000 distinct CDR3 sequences, less than 20% of them seen once, and the ten largest clones take approximately 12%. Sequenced sample: naive T cells sorted from blood. These receptors were taken from a man aged 45-65 years in good health.

With respect to this clonotype: This clone may be a read error of a much larger clone one base away. The chain employs TRBV6-1 and TRBJ2-3; D might be TRBD2 (6 bases). The CDR3 length is 15 residues. V was pared by 11 bases and J by 0 bases, with 18 bases between. In germline, CDR1 is MNHNS, CDR2 SASEGT. CDR3 residues: CAGMVQAGSTDTQYF. CDR3 nucleotides: TGTGCCGGCATGGTCCAGGCGGGGAGCACAGATACGCAGTATTTT.

This clonotype was seen a few times. The rearrangement uses TRBV12-3 or TRBV12-4 and TRBJ2-7; 8 positions agree with TRBD2. The CDR3 consists of 16 residues. With V trimmed by 0 bases and J by 2 bases, 6 bases remained unmatched. For the CDR3, the DNA is TGTGCCAGCAGTTTAGCAACCGGACTAGCCGCCTACGAGCAGTACTTC. Protein: CASSLATGLAAYEQYF.

This clonotype has a count of ten or more. V usage is TRBV7-8 and J usage is TRBJ1-1; a weak D match, TRBD1 (5 bases). Trimming left V 5 bases short and J 7 bases short, with 11 bases between. This CDR3 has 12 residues. CDR1 is SGHVS, CDR2 FQNEAQ, per germline. CDR3: CASSPWDGEAFF. The CDR3 DNA sequence: TGTGCCAGCAGCCCTTGGGACGGTGAAGCTTTCTTT.

J is TRBJ1-3 and V is TRBV6-5; possibly TRBD1 for D (5 bases). Per the germline V gene, CDR1 is MNHEY and CDR2 is SVGAGI. The CDR3 contains 16 residues. V was cut by 0 bases and J by 4 bases, with 13 bases left in between. The CDR3 nucleotides are TGTGCCAGCAGTTACTCGGGGACGCCTGCCGGAAACACCATATATTTT. Its protein is CASSYSGTPAGNTIYF.

At least ten counts were recorded for this clonotype. The chain combines TRBV6-5 with TRBJ1-1, with 8 bases matching TRBD1. Trimming took 2 bases from V and 10 from J; bases not matched to a gene: 9. Looked up from germline, CDR1 is MNHEY and CDR2 is SVGAGI. The CDR3 runs to 14 residues. The CDR3 nucleotides are TGTGCCAGCAGTTACGAGTCCAAACAGGGGGGAGCTTTCTTT. This translates into CASSYESKQGGAFF.

This clonotype has a count of ten or more. The CDR3 spells CSVKGGRGPNEQFF. For the CDR3, the DNA is TGCAGCGTTAAAGGGGGCAGGGGGCCCAATGAGCAGTTCTTC. This rearrangement joins TRBV29-1 to TRBJ2-1, with TRBD1 matching 8 bases. This CDR3 region has 14 residues. Germline V CDR1 and CDR2: SQVTM, ANQGSEA. Unmatched junction bases numbered 9, after V lost 5 bases and J lost 6 bases.

The chain couples TRBV5-6 to TRBJ2-5; weak D call: TRBD2 (5 bases). Germline CDR1 SGHDT, CDR2 YYEEEE. Trimming took 0 bases from V and 7 from J, leaving 7 bases between them. CDR3 length: 12 residues. The CDR3 loop is CASSLAEGTQYF. CDR3 DNA: TGTGCCAGCAGCTTGGCCGAGGGGACCCAGTACTTC.

The chain combines TRBV7-2 with TRBJ1-6; D ambiguous. Germline V CDR1 and CDR2: SGHTA, FQGNSA. The V and J ends lost 5 bases and 7 bases respectively, with 15 bases between them. CDR3 length equals 15 residues. The DNA of the CDR3 is TGTGCCAGCAGCACCCCGCAGTTAAGCAATTCACCCCTCCACTTT. Its translation is CASSTPQLSNSPLHF.

The sample holds a few counts of this clonotype. The rearrangement links TRBV11-2 to TRBJ2-5, with 16 bases lining up with TRBD2. The CDR3 runs to 13 residues. Germline-derived CDR1 and CDR2 are SGHAT and FQNNGV. Trimming removed 3 bases from V and 11 bases from J; junction bases left unmatched: 0. This CDR3 reads CASSLGLAGGQYF. DNA for the CDR3: TGTGCCAGCAGCTTGGGACTAGCGGGGGGGCAGTACTTC.

V usage is TRBV6-5 and J usage is TRBJ2-5, with D hard to call. CDR1 and CDR2 from the germline V gene are MNHEY and SVGAGI. The CDR3 covers 14 residues. Deletions cut 0 bases from V and 4 bases from J, with 9 bases between. The CDR3 protein is CASSYSPKGETQYF. In DNA form, the CDR3 reads TGTGCCAGCAGTTACTCGCCTAAGGGAGAGACCCAGTACTTC.

This clonotype turned up a few times. The rearrangement joins TRBV5-1 to TRBJ1-2; possibly TRBD1 for D (5 bases). CDR3 length: 16 amino acids. Germline CDR1 is SGHRS and CDR2 is YFSETQ. V was clipped by 3 bases and J by 6 bases, with 21 bases between them. The CDR3 region has the DNA TGCGCCAGCAGCTCCGGGACCTACTCCCGACCTGATGGCTACACCTTC. Translating it yields CASSSGTYSRPDGYTF.

The CDR3 reads CASSYSASGIEQFF. CDR3 DNA: TGTGCCAGCAGTTACTCCGCTAGCGGGATTGAGCAGTTCTTC. The chain combines TRBV6-2 or TRBV6-3 with TRBJ2-1; 9 bases line up with TRBD2. CDR3 length: 14 residues. CDR1 MNHEY and CDR2 SVGEGT come from the germline V gene. Trimming took 0 bases from V and 9 from J; bases not matched to a gene: 3.

The sample holds one count of this clonotype. This may be a read error: a much more frequent sequence differs by one nucleotide. The V gene is TRBV5-6, the J gene TRBJ2-2, with TRBD2 matching over 7 bases. Germline V CDR1 and CDR2: SGHDT, YYEEEE. The CDR3 sequence is 16 residues long. CDR3 nucleotide sequence: TGTGCCAGCAGATTGGTAGCGGGTCCGAACACCGGGGAGCTGTTTTTT. It yields the protein CASRLVAGPNTGELFF.

This clonotype was seen at least ten times. This chain links TRBV6-5 with TRBJ2-2; possible D gene TRBD1, 6 bases. Germline CDR1 and CDR2: MNHEY and SVGAGI. Trimming stripped 5 bases from V and 0 bases from J, with 10 bases between. There are 15 residues in the CDR3. The CDR3 DNA follows: TGTGCCAGCAGTAACAGGGCCGCGAACACCGGGGAGCTGTTTTTT. Its translation: CASSNRAANTGELFF.

This clonotype was seen only a few times. The genes are TRBV12-3 or TRBV12-4 and TRBJ2-5, with TRBD2 matching over 13 bases. The trim removed 6 bases at V and 2 bases at J, leaving 3 bases unmatched. The CDR3 spans 15 residues. CDR3 in amino acids: CASSKGLAGQETQYF. For the CDR3, the DNA is TGTGCCAGCAGCAAGGGACTAGCGGGACAAGAGACCCAGTACTTC.

The chain links TRBV6-5 to TRBJ2-2; 8 bases agree with TRBD1. The ends lost 2 bases at V and 8 bases at J; junction bases unmatched: 7. The germline CDR1 and CDR2 sequences are MNHEY and SVGAGI. The CDR3 has 15 amino acids. For the CDR3, the DNA is TGTGCCAGCAGTTACATTTGGACAGGGTCGGGGGAGCTGTTTTTT. Translating it yields CASSYIWTGSGELFF.

This clonotype appeared a few times. The chain recombines TRBV5-6 with TRBJ1-3; unclear D gene. The germline V gene has CDR1 SGHDT and CDR2 YYEEEE. V lost 1 base and J 4 bases, leaving 24 bases between the germline ends. The length of the CDR3 is 19 residues. The CDR3 DNA reads as TGTGCCAGCAGCTTGACATTTAAGAGGCAGTCTGCGCGGGGAAACACCATATATTTT. Protein sequence: CASSLTFKRQSARGNTIYF. Variable domain in full (rest from reference TRBV5-6 and TRBJ1-3): DAGVTQSPTHLIKTRGQQVTLRCSPKSGHDTVSWYQQALGQGPQFIFQYYEEEERQRGNFPDRFSGHQFPNYSSELNVNALLLGDSALYLCASSLTFKRQSARGNTIYFGEGSWLTVV.

The chain is built from TRBV12-3 or TRBV12-4 and TRBJ2-3; no clear D. The V gene lost 0 bases and the J gene lost 0 bases, with 7 bases spanning the gap. The CDR3 has 15 residues. Written as DNA, the CDR3 is TGTGCCAGCAGTTTAGCGGCTTTTAGCACAGATACGCAGTATTTT. This translates into CASSLAAFSTDTQYF.

In this sample, this clonotype turned up a few times. The J gene is TRBJ2-3, the V gene TRBV20-1; 10 bases agree with TRBD2. The CDR3 spans 14 residues. Trimming took 5 bases from V and 2 from J; bases not matched to a gene: 4. Germline V gene lookup returns CDR1 DFQATT and CDR2 SNEGSKA (reference sequence). This CDR3 reads CSALTSGATDTQYF. DNA of the CDR3: TGCAGTGCTCTAACTAGCGGGGCCACAGATACGCAGTATTTT.

This clonotype was recorded a few times. The chain employs TRBV11-2 and TRBJ2-2, with a possible D match to TRBD1 (6 bases). The CDR3 is 13 residues long. The ends were cut back, 5 bases at V and 4 bases at J, with 8 bases in the middle. CDR1 and CDR2 (germline): SGHAT, FQNNGV. The DNA for the CDR3 is TGTGCCAGCAGCATGGACAGCACCGGGGAGCTGTTTTTT. Amino acid sequence: CASSMDSTGELFF.

This chain connects TRBV11-3 to TRBJ2-3; 15 nucleotides match TRBD2. Trimming cost V 5 bases and J 0 bases; bases outside gene matches: 3. Germline V gives CDR1 SGHNT, CDR2 YENEEA. The length of the CDR3 is 17 residues. The CDR3 DNA reads as TGTGCCAGCAGCCAGGGACTAGCGGGGGGAAGCACAGATACGCAGTATTTT. Protein product: CASSQGLAGGSTDTQYF.

In this sample, this clonotype turned up many times. V is TRBV3-1 and J is TRBJ1-6; D remains unclear. Trimming took off 8 bases at V and 5 bases at J, with 10 bases between the two ends. This CDR3 has 13 amino acids. Looked up from germline, CDR1 is LGHDT and CDR2 is YNNKEL (reference sequence). The CDR3 bases are TGTGCCAGCGCCCCAGATAATAATTCACCCCTCCACTTT. Translating it yields CASAPDNNSPLHF.

This clonotype was picked up a small number of times. The rearrangement links TRBV29-1 to TRBJ2-6; 9 bases fit TRBD1. Germline values: CDR1 SQVTM, CDR2 ANQGSEA. V shed 4 bases and J 0 bases; nucleotides not matched to a gene: 10. The CDR3 is 18 residues long. The CDR3 is CSVGPQQGANSGANVLTF. CDR3 in DNA: TGCAGCGTTGGCCCCCAACAGGGGGCTAACTCTGGGGCCAACGTCCTGACTTTC.

In its sample, this clonotype was seen many times. The chain has TRBV10-3 and TRBJ2-5, with 9 bases matching TRBD1. The germline V gene has CDR1 ENHRY and CDR2 SYGVKD. V lost 10 bases and J lost 2; bases outside the gene matches: 8. CDR3 length equals 14 residues. CDR3 in DNA: TGTGCCACCGGGGACAGGGCAGGGCAAGAGACCCAGTACTTC. Translating gives CATGDRAGQETQYF.

The V and J genes are TRBV20-1 and TRBJ2-1, with TRBD1 matching over 7 bases. V gave up 3 bases and J gave up 7 bases; unmatched junction bases: 6. Germline CDR1 and CDR2: DFQATT and SNEGSKA (reference sequence). The CDR3 loop spans 13 amino acids. CDR3 residues: CSASLGTANEQFF. CDR3 DNA: TGCAGTGCTAGCCTCGGGACAGCGAATGAGCAGTTCTTC.

There are many counts of this clonotype. The gene calls are TRBV6-5 and TRBJ2-5; TRBD1 aligns across 7 bases. The CDR3 extends over 13 amino acids. The V and J ends lost 4 bases and 5 bases, in that order; junction bases with no gene match: 4. The V gene's germline CDR1 is MNHEY and CDR2 SVGAGI. The CDR3 loop is CASSWDSRETQYF. The CDR3 bases are TGTGCCAGCAGTTGGGACAGCCGGGAGACCCAGTACTTC.